The 14 T cell receptor beta chains given below trace back to one sample, sequenced in a study of neoadjuvant anti-PD-1 for oral cavity cancer. The assay was immunoSEQ multiplex PCR, and TCRdb's table has in-frame clones only and misses some. The sample includes 13,000 to 15,000 clones, under 85% of them seen just once. Time point described: after neoadjuvant nivolumab, at surgical resection. Material: PBMCs, obtained after nivolumab (anti-PD-1) treatment. These receptors were collected from a person aged 40 to 85 with oral cavity squamous cell carcinoma.

The J gene is TRBJ2-1, the V gene TRBV9; D is perhaps TRBD2 (6 bases). The CDR3 covers 15 residues. Germline V lookup: CDR1 SGDLS, CDR2 YYNGEE. The V end was cut by 4 bases, the J end by 2 bases, with 13 bases between. CDR3 in amino acids: CASSPRDLPYNEQFF. The CDR3 DNA reads TGTGCCAGCAGCCCCCGGGACTTACCCTACAATGAGCAGTTCTTC. The full variable domain, completed using reference TRBV9 and TRBJ2-1, is DSGVTQTPKHLITATGQRVTLRCSPRSGDLSVYWYQQSLDQGLQFLIQYYNGEERAKGNILERFSAQQFPDLHSELNLSSLELGDSALYFCASSPRDLPYNEQFFGPGTRLTVL.

The chain's CDR3 is CASSTGTTNEKLFF. The CDR3 nucleotides are TGCGCCAGCAGCACCGGAACAACTAATGAAAAACTGTTTTTT. This chain links TRBV4-1 with TRBJ1-4; the D is unclear. This CDR3 has 14 amino acids. CDR1 MGHRA and CDR2 YSYEKL come from the germline V gene. The V gene lost 5 bases and the J gene lost 0 bases, with 7 bases spanning the gap.

This clone appeared once. The CDR3 protein is CASSVGVSGTQGAGNTIYF. The CDR3 DNA reads TGTGCCAGCAGCGTAGGGGTCTCAGGCACCCAGGGGGCTGGAAACACCATATATTTT. V is TRBV9 and J is TRBJ1-3; 7 positions agree with TRBD1. The germline CDR1 and CDR2 sequences are SGDLS and YYNGEE. There are 19 residues in the CDR3. V lost 0 bases and J lost 2; bases outside the gene matches: 14.

The chain uses TRBV5-4 and TRBJ1-2; 7 nucleotides agree with TRBD1. The V gene's germline CDR1 is SGHNT and CDR2 YYREEE (reference sequence). The CDR3 is 15 amino acids. Trimming removed 3 bases from V and 0 bases from J; junction bases left unmatched: 5. CDR3 sequence: CASSSRGGANYGYTF. The CDR3 DNA is TGTGCCAGCAGCTCCCGAGGGGGCGCTAACTATGGCTACACCTTC.

The chain employs TRBV27 and TRBJ1-5; 8 bases agree with TRBD1. V trimming: 1 base; J trimming: 6 bases; junction bases outside the gene matches: 11. Germline V gives CDR1 MNHEY, CDR2 SMNVEV (reference sequence). This CDR3 is built from 17 residues. This CDR3 reads CASSLWATGALGQPQHF. The CDR3 DNA reads as TGTGCCAGCAGTTTATGGGCGACAGGGGCCCTCGGTCAGCCCCAGCATTTT.

The V call is TRBV5-1, the J call TRBJ1-3; a weak D match, TRBD1 (5 bases). The CDR3 is 15 residues long. The germline gives CDR1 SGHRS, CDR2 YFSETQ. The ends were cut back, 0 bases at V and 4 bases at J, with 11 bases in the middle. The DNA of the CDR3 is TGCGCCAGCAGCTTGGTCGGGGGGACGGGAAACACCATATATTTT. Amino acid sequence: CASSLVGGTGNTIYF.

The sample holds a few counts of this clone. This chain joins TRBV10-1 and TRBJ1-1, with D perhaps matching TRBD1 (6 bases). V lost 3 bases to trimming and J lost 5 bases, with 10 bases between them. CDR3 length equals 13 residues. Germline CDR1 is WNHNN and CDR2 is SYGVQD (reference sequence). In nucleotides, the CDR3 is TGCGCCAGCAGTGACCTCAGGGGTACTGAAGCTTTCTTT. It is translated as CASSDLRGTEAFF.

This clone showed up just a few times. The chain recombines TRBV5-4 with TRBJ1-1; 10 nucleotides agree with TRBD1. The CDR3 consists of 15 residues. Per germline, CDR1 SGHNT and CDR2 YYREEE (reference sequence). V shed 2 bases, J shed 3 bases, and the junction held 4 bases outside the gene matches. The CDR3 nucleotides read TGTGCCAGCAGCTTAGCCGGGACAGGGGACACTGAAGCTTTCTTT. Residues: CASSLAGTGDTEAFF.

The chain employs TRBV15 and TRBJ1-5; D is undetermined. V lost 4 bases to trimming and J lost 7 bases, with 11 bases between them. Germline loops: CDR1 LNHNV, CDR2 YYDKDF (reference sequence). This CDR3 spans 13 amino acids. This CDR3 reads CATSISGGQPQHF. CDR3 nucleotide sequence: TGTGCCACCAGCATTTCAGGTGGCCAGCCCCAGCATTTT.

The chain links TRBV6-4 to TRBJ2-3; D unclear. This CDR3 region has 15 residues. Germline V gives CDR1 MRHNA, CDR2 SNTAGT. V was trimmed by 0 bases and J by 2 bases, leaving 9 bases between them. In DNA form, the CDR3 reads TGTGCCAGCAGTGACTCAATAGGAATCACAGATACGCAGTATTTT. Its protein product is CASSDSIGITDTQYF.

The rearrangement links TRBV28 to TRBJ2-5, with TRBD1 identical over 9 bases. V was clipped by 3 bases and J by 5 bases; unmatched bases: 7. This CDR3 region has 15 residues. The V gene's germline CDR1 is MDHEN and CDR2 SYDVKM. Here the CDR3 reads CASSFSGQGWETQYF. CDR3 DNA: TGTGCCAGCAGTTTCTCGGGACAGGGTTGGGAGACCCAGTACTTC.

This clone has more than one count but fewer than ten. The chain carries TRBV2 and TRBJ1-3; D not certain. The ends were cut back, 3 bases at V and 0 bases at J, with 12 bases in the middle. CDR1 and CDR2 (germline): SNHLY, FYNNEI. The CDR3 covers 16 residues. The CDR3 protein is CASSEGLGNSGNTIYF. CDR3 coding DNA: TGTGCCAGCAGTGAGGGCTTGGGAAACTCTGGAAACACCATATATTTT. The entire variable domain, with the rest obtained from reference TRBV2 and TRBJ1-3, is as follows: EPEVTQTPSHQVTQMGQEVILRCVPISNHLYFYWYRQILGQKVEFLVSFYNNEISEKSEIFDDQFSVERPDGSNFTLKIRSTKLEDSAMYFCASSEGLGNSGNTIYFGEGSWLTVV.

The gene calls are TRBV6-5 and TRBJ2-2, with 10 bases matching TRBD2. The CDR3 length is 15 residues. Trimming at V came to 6 bases and at J to 1 base, leaving 2 bases not matched to a gene. Germline CDR1 and CDR2: MNHEY and SVGAGI. The CDR3 region has the DNA TGTGCCAGCAGCCGGACTAGCGGGAACACCGGGGAGCTGTTTTTT. Encoded protein: CASSRTSGNTGELFF.

The chain employs TRBV30 and TRBJ2-7, with 8 bases identical to TRBD1. V trimming: 2 bases; J trimming: 0 bases; junction bases outside the gene matches: 6. This CDR3 contains 15 residues. CDR1 and CDR2 from the germline V gene are GTSNPN and SVGIG (reference sequence). This CDR3 is CAWSLGDRSSYEQYF. The CDR3 nucleotides are TGTGCCTGGAGTCTGGGGGACAGGTCCTCCTACGAGCAGTACTTC.